The 9 T cell receptor beta chains reported below all come from one sample, sequenced in a study of T cell changes during pregnancy in multiple sclerosis. The assay was immunoSEQ multiplex PCR, and TCRdb's table has in-frame clones only and misses some. Seen here are roughly 50,000 clones, approximately 92% observed once, and the top ten hold about 0.69%. The sequencing here drew on CD4+ T cells from peripheral blood mononuclear cells, taken in the third trimester of pregnancy. Every receptor here comes from a female donor with multiple sclerosis, enrolled in a pregnancy study.

The chain employs TRBV14 and TRBJ2-1, with 12 bases fitting TRBD2. The CDR3 contains 19 residues. V trimming: 6 bases; J trimming: 0 bases; junction bases outside the gene matches: 12. Germline V gene lookup returns CDR1 SGHDN and CDR2 FVKESK. The DNA of the CDR3 is TGTGCCAGCAGTTTACTAGCGGGAGGATTCACCCTCTCCTACAATGAGCAGTTCTTC. Its translation is CASSLLAGGFTLSYNEQFF.

There are a few counts of this clone. This chain joins TRBV2 and TRBJ1-1, with TRBD1 as a possible D gene (6 bases). Germline values: CDR1 SNHLY, CDR2 FYNNEI. The ends were cut back, 7 bases at V and 1 base at J, with 10 bases in the middle. The CDR3 is 13 residues long. The CDR3, as DNA: TGTGCCAGCACTCCGGGACAGAACACTGAAGCTTTCTTT. Encoded protein: CASTPGQNTEAFF.

The gene calls are TRBV5-1 and TRBJ2-3, with a possible D match to TRBD2 (5 bases). The CDR3 runs 15 residues. Between the trimmed V and J ends, which lost 6 bases and 0 bases, there was a span of 14 bases. From germline, CDR1 is SGHRS and CDR2 YFSETQ. The CDR3 bases are TGCGCCAGCACCCCTTCGGGGTTTAGCACAGATACGCAGTATTTT. It yields the protein CASTPSGFSTDTQYF.

The chain links TRBV18 to TRBJ2-5; TRBD2 matches 10 bases. CDR1 and CDR2 from the germline V gene are KGHSH and LQKENI. CDR3 length equals 16 residues. V dropped 0 bases and J dropped 5; count of bases not matched to a gene: 6. The CDR3 coding sequence is TGTGCCAGCTCACCACCGGCAGCGGGAGGGCATGAGACCCAGTACTTC. Translating it yields CASSPPAAGGHETQYF.

This chain links TRBV6-5 with TRBJ1-1; 7 bases line up with TRBD1. CDR3 length: 15 amino acids. Trimming took 2 bases from V and 1 from J; bases not matched to a gene: 4. Germline V CDR1 and CDR2: MNHEY, SVGAGI. CDR3 residues: CASSYTGASNTEAFF. DNA of the CDR3: TGTGCCAGCAGTTACACAGGGGCTTCGAACACTGAAGCTTTCTTT.

The rearrangement uses TRBV28 and TRBJ2-7; tentative D call: TRBD2 (6 bases). CDR1 is MDHEN and CDR2 is SYDVKM in the germline V gene. V lost 7 bases, J lost 3 bases, and 19 bases lay in between. The CDR3 consists of 15 residues. Here the CDR3 reads CASNTGAGRYYEQYF. CDR3 coding DNA: TGTGCCAGCAATACTGGGGCGGGGAGGTACTACGAGCAGTACTTC.

The chain carries TRBV27 and TRBJ2-7, with TRBD1 as a possible D gene (5 bases). Germline V gene sequence: CDR1 MNHEY, CDR2 SMNVEV (reference sequence). This CDR3 is 13 amino acids long. Trimming removed 5 bases from V and 7 bases from J, with 15 bases in between. CDR3 residues: CASSPLGHREQYF. In DNA, the CDR3 is TGTGCCAGCAGTCCCCTTGGACACAGAGAGCAGTACTTC.

The V and J genes are TRBV5-5 and TRBJ2-7; D gene unclear. The CDR3 spans 11 residues. Germline CDR1 SGHKS, CDR2 YYEKEE (reference sequence). The germline V and J ends were trimmed by 2 bases and 7 bases, with 7 bases remaining between them. The CDR3 loop is CASSFQEEQYF. The CDR3 DNA reads as TGTGCCAGCAGCTTTCAGGAAGAGCAGTACTTC.

The chain links TRBV28 to TRBJ2-1, with 7 bases lining up with TRBD1. Germline V gives CDR1 MDHEN, CDR2 SYDVKM. V was clipped by 4 bases and J by 11 bases; unmatched bases: 2. This CDR3 contains 11 residues. DNA of the CDR3: TGTGCCAGCAGTTCGACAGGGAAGCAGTTCTTC. It translates to CASSSTGKQFF.